The 4 T cell receptor beta chains reported below all come from one sample, sequenced in a study of blood T cell repertoires in COVID-19. Generated by immunoSEQ multiplex PCR, the TCRdb table keeps only in-frame clones and is missing some. The sample has some 170,000 clones; around 76% are singletons. Sequencing input: peripheral blood. These receptors were collected from a woman in her 70s with acute or convalescent COVID-19.

V is TRBV30 and J is TRBJ2-7; 7 bases are a match to TRBD1. Losses at the gene ends were 1 base for V and 6 bases for J; bases not matched to a gene: 3. The CDR3 consists of 12 residues. Looked up from germline, CDR1 is GTSNPN and CDR2 is SVGIG (reference sequence). The CDR3 spells CAWSGQGVEQYF. CDR3 DNA: TGTGCCTGGAGTGGACAGGGCGTCGAGCAGTACTTC.

This rearrangement joins TRBV12-1 to TRBJ2-3; the table's D call TRBD2 went unverified against the DNA. TRBV12-1 is deemed a pseudogene. This CDR3 comprises 17 residues. CDR3 DNA sequence: TGTGCCAGCAGCCCCATTAATGGGGAGCGGAGCTGCTTTACGCAGTATTTT. Protein product: CASSPINGERSCFTQYF.

The CDR3 DNA sequence: TGTGCCAGCAGGGCCGACAAGAACACTGAAGCTTTCTTT. Amino acid sequence: CASRADKNTEAFF. The chain is built from TRBV2 and TRBJ1-1; D gene unclear. V was pared by 6 bases and J by 1 base, with 9 bases between. Germline V gene data show CDR1 as SNHLY and CDR2 as FYNNEI. The CDR3 is 13 residues long.

This chain links TRBV4-3 with TRBJ1-4, with 9 bases aligning to TRBD1. The CDR3 is made up of 14 amino acids. The V gene end was trimmed by 4 bases and the J gene end by 8 bases; junction bases not matched to a gene: 5. Germline V CDR1 and CDR2: LGHNA, YSLEER. This chain's CDR3 is CASSRRTGDEKLFF. The CDR3 DNA is TGCGCCAGCAGCCGGAGGACAGGGGACGAAAAACTGTTTTTT.